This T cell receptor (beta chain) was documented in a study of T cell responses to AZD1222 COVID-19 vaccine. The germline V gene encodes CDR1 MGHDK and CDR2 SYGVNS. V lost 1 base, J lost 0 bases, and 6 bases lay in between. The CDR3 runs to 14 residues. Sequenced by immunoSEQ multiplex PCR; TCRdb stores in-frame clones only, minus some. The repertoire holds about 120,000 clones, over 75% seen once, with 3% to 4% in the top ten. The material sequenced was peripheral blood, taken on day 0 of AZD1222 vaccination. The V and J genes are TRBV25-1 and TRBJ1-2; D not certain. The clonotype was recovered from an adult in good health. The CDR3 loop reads CASSESQANYGYTF. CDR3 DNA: TGTGCCAGCAGTGAATCCCAGGCTAACTATGGCTACACCTTC.